The text below deals with one T cell receptor beta chain. The antigen is not known. This entry comes from a study of monozygotic twins with inflammatory bowel disease. Study conclusions and caveats: Distinguishing T cell subtypes was not possible.

CDR1 and CDR2 from the germline V gene are MNHNY and SVGAGI (reference sequence). This CDR3 contains 14 residues. Nested PCRs (roughly 15 and 9 cycles, two total) were applied to TCRalpha and TCRbeta cDNA. With the 5' RACE reads reprocessed, TCRdb shows one record per CDR3 protein and no DNA. The data show approximately 210,000 distinct CDR3 sequences, and the top ten clones hold roughly 7.1%. J is TRBJ1-2 and V is TRBV6-6; TCRdb's assignment of TRBD1 cannot be checked, as there is no DNA. The origin of this receptor is a human donor with ulcerative colitis or Crohn's disease, or a healthy co-twin of an affected twin (not recorded which). The sequencing sample was made of blood. The CDR3 sequence: CASRLGQGASGYTF.